The present T cell receptor (beta chain) was sequenced within a study of T cells after yellow fever vaccination. A process of 5'RACE template switching, which added a universal primer site and UMIs, was used to make TCR cDNA. Each CDR3 protein is one row after TCRdb ran MiXCR on the 5' RACE reads. The table records a few hundred thousand distinct CDR3 sequences, 3.5% to 4.5% of them present only once. This clonotype was picked up many times. Its target is not known. V lost 0 bases and J 11 bases, leaving 15 bases between the germline ends. This CDR3 has 14 amino acids. Germline-derived CDR1 and CDR2 are SGHRS and YFSETQ. The study, taken as a whole, reports: FACS-sorted repertoires could harbor abundant contaminating bulk-population clonotypes. By day 5 rather than day 15, the secondary response had peaked, though it was weaker.

The starting material was PBMCs, obtained 15 days after the yellow fever booster vaccination. The sequence derives from a man aged 18 to 30 who received the YFV17D yellow fever vaccine. The chain links TRBV5-1 to TRBJ1-5; TRBD1 is a possible D gene (5 bases). The CDR3 loop is CASSLASGLGAQHF. The CDR3, as DNA: TGCGCCAGCAGCTTGGCGTCCGGATTGGGGGCCCAGCATTTT.